The 21 T cell receptor beta chains given below trace back to one sample, sequenced in a study of blood T cell repertoires in COVID-19. Clones were sequenced by immunoSEQ multiplex PCR, and TCRdb holds only the in-frame ones, with some missing. The table has 150,000 to 200,000 clones, 85% to 95% seen once. Sequencing was carried out using peripheral blood. Every receptor here comes from a woman in her sixties with COVID-19, enrolled during active disease.

The V and J genes are TRBV4-2 and TRBJ1-5, with D unresolved. V dropped 2 bases and J dropped 2 bases, with 16 bases sitting between them. Germline CDR1 reads LGHNA; CDR2 reads YNFKEQ. The CDR3 extends over 17 amino acids. The CDR3 coding sequence is TGTGCCAGCAGCCAAAACGTCGGTGGAGAACGCAATCAGCCCCAGCATTTT. As protein: CASSQNVGGERNQPQHF.

This chain joins TRBV7-8 and TRBJ1-5, with no clear D. Germline loops: CDR1 SGHVS, CDR2 FQNEAQ. This CDR3 contains 15 residues. The V and J ends lost 1 base and 2 bases respectively, with 9 bases between them. CDR3 nucleotides: TGTGCCAGCAGCTTAGAGATAGCAGGCAATCAGCCCCAGCATTTT. Its protein product is CASSLEIAGNQPQHF.

The CDR3 DNA follows: TGTGCCAGCAACGGACAGGGGGCCCGGAACACTGAAGCTTTCTTT. Encoded protein: CASNGQGARNTEAFF. The chain uses TRBV2 and TRBJ1-1, with TRBD1 identical over 11 bases. CDR1 SNHLY and CDR2 FYNNEI come from the germline V gene. Unmatched junction bases numbered 5, after V lost 7 bases and J lost 1 base. The CDR3 runs 15 residues.

The chain couples TRBV6-6 to TRBJ1-1; a weak D match, TRBD1 (6 bases). Per the germline V gene, CDR1 is MNHNY and CDR2 is SVGAGI (reference sequence). V lost 0 bases and J 5 bases, leaving 13 bases between the germline ends. This CDR3 is built from 15 residues. CDR3 coding DNA: TGTGCCAGCAGTTACTCGAACAGGGTGGGGACTGAAGCTTTCTTT. As protein: CASSYSNRVGTEAFF.

The V and J genes are TRBV2 and TRBJ1-5, with 10 bases matching TRBD1. CDR1 is SNHLY and CDR2 is FYNNEI in the germline V gene. V dropped 4 bases and J dropped 1; count of bases not matched to a gene: 1. CDR3 size: 15 residues. The CDR3 protein is CASSGDRGSNQPQHF. The CDR3 DNA reads TGTGCCAGCAGTGGGGACAGGGGAAGCAATCAGCCCCAGCATTTT.

This clone occurred once. V is TRBV7-3 and J is TRBJ1-1; D is uncertain. CDR1 is SGHTA and CDR2 is FQGTGA in the germline V gene. Trimming removed 6 bases at V and 0 bases at J, with 17 bases between. The length of the CDR3 is 16 residues. The CDR3 bases are TGTGCCAGCAGTAGAGGTTCTTTAGGAATGAACACTGAAGCTTTCTTT. Translating it yields CASSRGSLGMNTEAFF. Complete variable domain (other parts from reference TRBV7-3 and TRBJ1-1): GAGVSQTPSNKVTEKGKYVELRCDPISGHTALYWYRQSLGQGPEFLIYFQGTGAADDSGLPNDRFFAVRPEGSVSTLKIQRTERGDSAVYLCASSRGSLGMNTEAFFGQGTRLTVV.

The chain carries TRBV4-2 and TRBJ1-1; a possible D gene is TRBD1 (6 bases). CDR1 and CDR2 (germline): LGHNA, YNFKEQ. This CDR3 has 16 amino acids. Trimming took off 4 bases at V and 0 bases at J, with 15 bases between the two ends. The CDR3 DNA follows: TGTGCCAGCAGCCGCCCACCGGGACAAATGAACACTGAAGCTTTCTTT. Protein product: CASSRPPGQMNTEAFF.

The chain employs TRBV5-8 and TRBJ2-3; weak D call: TRBD2 (6 bases). V shed 3 bases and J shed 0 bases, with 17 bases lying between them. CDR3 length: 17 amino acids. From germline, CDR1 is SGHTS and CDR2 YDEGEE. The CDR3, as DNA: TGTGCCAGCAGCTCTTCCACGGGGACTGCTAGCACAGATACGCAGTATTTT. Translated, it gives CASSSSTGTASTDTQYF.

This chain links TRBV7-9 with TRBJ1-1, with 7 bases that match TRBD1. Germline lookup yields CDR1 SEHNR and CDR2 FQNEAQ (reference sequence). The CDR3 loop spans 12 amino acids. V was pared by 3 bases and J by 6 bases, with 1 base of the junction left unmatched. CDR3 loop: CASSFDRAEAFF. In DNA form, the CDR3 reads TGTGCCAGCAGCTTCGACAGGGCTGAAGCTTTCTTT.

About this clone itself: Its ends do not fully match the called genes, so a read error is possible. The V and J genes are TRBV5-4 and TRBJ2-2; 15 bases line up with TRBD2. This CDR3 spans 17 amino acids. Germline CDR1 and CDR2: SGHNT and YYREEE (reference sequence). The CDR3 here is CASTLGLAGGNTGELFF. The CDR3 DNA reads TGTGCCAGCACCTTGGGACTAGCGGGGGGGAACACCGGGGAGCTGTTTTTT. Filled out from reference TRBV5-4 and TRBJ2-2, the complete variable domain reads ETGVTQSPTHLIKTRGQQVTLRCSSQSGHNTVSWYQQALGQGPQFIFQYYREEENGRGNFPPRFSGLQFPNYSSELNVNALELDDSALYLCASTLGLAGGNTGELFFGEGSRLTVL.

This clone was counted a few times. The chain uses TRBV4-3 and TRBJ2-7; 7 nucleotides align to TRBD2. The CDR3 is made up of 16 amino acids. Germline V CDR1 and CDR2: LGHNA, YSLEER. With 0 bases clipped from V and 4 bases from J, the junction kept 9 bases outside the gene matches. CDR3 nucleotides: TGCGCCAGCAGCCAAGATCTGGGGGGGGTCCTTTACGAGCAGTACTTC. It codes for CASSQDLGGVLYEQYF.

The chain is built from TRBV5-5 and TRBJ1-2; perhaps TRBD1 as D (6 bases). Germline V gene lookup returns CDR1 SGHKS and CDR2 YYEKEE (reference sequence). This CDR3 comprises 15 residues. V was pared by 0 bases and J by 3 bases, with 12 bases between. The CDR3 DNA sequence: TGTGCCAGCAGCTTGGTAGCGGGGGCTGACTATGGCTACACCTTC. Amino acids: CASSLVAGADYGYTF.

The rearrangement uses TRBV6-5 and TRBJ1-2, with TRBD1 as a possible D gene (6 bases). Trimming stripped 4 bases from V and 8 bases from J, with 20 bases between. This CDR3 contains 15 residues. CDR1 is MNHEY and CDR2 is SVGAGI in the germline V gene. The CDR3 is CASSFLTGVKSGYTF. In DNA form, the CDR3 reads TGTGCCAGCAGTTTTCTGACAGGCGTAAAATCGGGCTACACCTTC.

V and J are TRBV7-6 and TRBJ2-7; tentatively, D is TRBD1 (6 bases). The ends were cut back, 1 base at V and 4 bases at J, with 11 bases in the middle. In germline, CDR1 is SGHVS, CDR2 FNYEAQ. This CDR3 spans 14 amino acids. This CDR3 reads CASSLEVGAYEQYF. As DNA, the CDR3 is TGTGCCAGCAGCTTAGAGGTGGGGGCGTACGAGCAGTACTTC.

The rearrangement uses TRBV19 and TRBJ1-2; D is unclear. Germline V gene data show CDR1 as LNHDA and CDR2 as SQIVND (reference sequence). The CDR3 consists of 13 residues. V lost 0 bases to trimming and J lost 6 bases, with 8 bases between them. The CDR3 nucleotides read TGTGCCAGTAGTATAGATCGTAGAAATGGCTACACCTTC. Residues: CASSIDRRNGYTF.

The rearrangement uses TRBV6-5 and TRBJ2-2; tentative D call: TRBD1 (7 bases). CDR3 length: 15 residues. V was pared by 8 bases and J by 0 bases, with 13 bases between. Germline V gene sequence: CDR1 MNHEY, CDR2 SVGAGI. The CDR3, as DNA: TGTGCCAGCCAAGGCAGGGGGGCGAACACCGGGGAGCTGTTTTTT. Protein: CASQGRGANTGELFF.

This chain uses TRBV12-5 with TRBJ1-1, with D unresolved. The CDR3 runs 14 residues. In germline, CDR1 is LGHNT, CDR2 FRNRAP. Trimming removed 6 bases at V and 1 base at J, with 12 bases between. The CDR3 sequence: CASGSGISNTEAFF. The CDR3 DNA follows: TGTGCTAGTGGCTCCGGGATTTCGAACACTGAAGCTTTCTTT.

This clone was seen a single time. The rearrangement links TRBV30 to TRBJ2-1; 10 bases map to TRBD1. The CDR3 totals 13 residues. V trimming: 0 bases; J trimming: 9 bases; junction bases outside the gene matches: 2. Germline lookup yields CDR1 GTSNPN and CDR2 SVGIG (reference sequence). For the CDR3, the DNA is TGTGCCTGGAGTGTAGGACAGGGGGTTGAGCAGTTCTTC. It specifies CAWSVGQGVEQFF.

V and J are TRBV5-1 and TRBJ1-1, with 8 bases aligning to TRBD1. V trimming: 4 bases; J trimming: 6 bases; junction bases outside the gene matches: 5. The CDR3 has 13 amino acids. Germline V lookup: CDR1 SGHRS, CDR2 YFSETQ. The CDR3 DNA reads as TGCGCCAGCAGCGTGGGACAGGACGCTGAAGCTTTCTTT. This sequence encodes CASSVGQDAEAFF.

The V gene is TRBV7-2, the J gene TRBJ1-4; no reliable D call. Germline CDR1 is SGHTA and CDR2 is FQGNSA. This CDR3 is built from 15 residues. Deletions cut 1 base from V and 10 bases from J, with 16 bases between. The CDR3 sequence: CASSLEWGASGKLFF. DNA of the CDR3: TGTGCCAGCAGCTTAGAGTGGGGAGCGTCGGGAAAACTGTTTTTT.

V gene TRBV15 combines with J gene TRBJ2-5; the match to TRBD1 covers 7 bases. The germline V gene has CDR1 LNHNV and CDR2 YYDKDF (reference sequence). The CDR3 consists of 16 residues. V gave up 0 bases and J gave up 5 bases; unmatched junction bases: 9. The chain's CDR3 is CATSREVAGGYETQYF. As DNA, the CDR3 is TGTGCCACCAGCAGAGAAGTGGCAGGGGGTTACGAGACCCAGTACTTC.